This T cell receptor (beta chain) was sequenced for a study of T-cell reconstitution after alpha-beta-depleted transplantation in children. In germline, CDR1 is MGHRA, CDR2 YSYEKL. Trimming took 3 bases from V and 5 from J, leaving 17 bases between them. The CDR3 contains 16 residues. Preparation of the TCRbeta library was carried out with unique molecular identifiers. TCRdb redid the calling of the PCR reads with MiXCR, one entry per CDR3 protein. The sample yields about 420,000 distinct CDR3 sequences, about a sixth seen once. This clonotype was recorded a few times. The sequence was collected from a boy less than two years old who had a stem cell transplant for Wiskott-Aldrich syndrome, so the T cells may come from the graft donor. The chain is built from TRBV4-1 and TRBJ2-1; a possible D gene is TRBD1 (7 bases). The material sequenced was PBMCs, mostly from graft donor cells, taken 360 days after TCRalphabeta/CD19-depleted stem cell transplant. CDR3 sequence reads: CASSHPQGSGDNEQFF. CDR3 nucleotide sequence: TGCGCCAGCAGCCACCCACAGGGGTCGGGGGACAATGAGCAGTTCTTC.